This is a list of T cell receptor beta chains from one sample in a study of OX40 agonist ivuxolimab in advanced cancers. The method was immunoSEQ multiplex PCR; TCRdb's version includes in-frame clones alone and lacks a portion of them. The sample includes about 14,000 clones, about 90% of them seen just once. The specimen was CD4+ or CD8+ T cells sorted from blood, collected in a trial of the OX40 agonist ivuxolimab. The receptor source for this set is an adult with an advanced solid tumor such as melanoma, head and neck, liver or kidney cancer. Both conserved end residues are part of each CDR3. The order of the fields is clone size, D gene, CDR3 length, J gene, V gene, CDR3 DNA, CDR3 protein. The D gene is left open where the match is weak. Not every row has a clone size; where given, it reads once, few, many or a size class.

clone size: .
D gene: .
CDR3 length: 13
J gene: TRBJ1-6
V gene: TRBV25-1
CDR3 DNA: TGTGCCAGCGGCCAGGGGAATAATTCACCCCTCCACTTT
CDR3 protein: CASGQGNNSPLHF

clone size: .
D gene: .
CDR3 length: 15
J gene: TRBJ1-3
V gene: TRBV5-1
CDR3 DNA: TGCGCCAGCAGCTTGGAGGTGGGCTCTGGAAACACCATATATTTT
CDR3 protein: CASSLEVGSGNTIYF

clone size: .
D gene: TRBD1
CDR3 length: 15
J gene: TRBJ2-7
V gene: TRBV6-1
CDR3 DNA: TGTGCCAGCAGTGAATTTCAGGGGGCGAGTGGCGAGCAGTACTTC
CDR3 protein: CASSEFQGASGEQYF

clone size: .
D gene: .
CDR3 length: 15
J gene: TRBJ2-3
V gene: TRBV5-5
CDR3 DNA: TGTGCCAGCAGCTTGGGTGGCGCTAGCACAGATACGCAGTATTTT
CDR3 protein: CASSLGGASTDTQYF

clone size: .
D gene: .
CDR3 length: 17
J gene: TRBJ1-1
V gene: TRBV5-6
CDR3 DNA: TGTGCCAGCAGCTCATATCAGGACGGACCCCCGGGTCCTGAAGCTTTCTTT
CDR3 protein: CASSSYQDGPPGPEAFF

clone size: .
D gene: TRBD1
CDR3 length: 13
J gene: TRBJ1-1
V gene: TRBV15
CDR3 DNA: TGTGCCACCAGCAGGACAGGGCAGACTGAAGCTTTCTTT
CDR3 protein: CATSRTGQTEAFF

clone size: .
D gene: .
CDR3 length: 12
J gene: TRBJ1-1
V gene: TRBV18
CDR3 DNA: TGTGCCAGCTCACCACCCCAGGGTTCGGCTTTCTTT
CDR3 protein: CASSPPQGSAFF

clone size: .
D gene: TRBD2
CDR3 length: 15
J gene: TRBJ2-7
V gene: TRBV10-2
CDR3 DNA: TGCGCCAGCAGTGTCCGGCTAGCGGGGAATTACGAGCAGTACTTC
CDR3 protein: CASSVRLAGNYEQYF

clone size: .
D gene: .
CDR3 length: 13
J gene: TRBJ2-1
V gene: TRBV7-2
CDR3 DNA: TGTGCCAGCAGCTTAGCGGTCAGATCTGAGCAGTTCTTC
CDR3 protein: CASSLAVRSEQFF

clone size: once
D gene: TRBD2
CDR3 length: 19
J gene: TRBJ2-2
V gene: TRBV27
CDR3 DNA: TGTGCCAGCAGTTTATCGGGGGCTAGCGGGAAGACGAACACCGGGGAGCTGTTTTTT
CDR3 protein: CASSLSGASGKTNTGELFF

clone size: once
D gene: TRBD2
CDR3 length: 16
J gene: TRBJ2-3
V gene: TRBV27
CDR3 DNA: TGTGCCAGCAGTCCAACTAGCGGGGAAAGCACAGATACGCAGTATTTT
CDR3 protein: CASSPTSGESTDTQYF

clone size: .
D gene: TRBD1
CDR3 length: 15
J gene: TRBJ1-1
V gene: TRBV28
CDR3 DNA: TGTGCCAGCAGTTTATCACGACAGGGCATTACTGAAGCTTTCTTT
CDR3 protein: CASSLSRQGITEAFF

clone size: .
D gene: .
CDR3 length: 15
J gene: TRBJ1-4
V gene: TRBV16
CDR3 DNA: TGTGCCAGCAGCCGAGGGGAGGCAACTAATGAAAAACTGTTTTTT
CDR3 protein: CASSRGEATNEKLFF